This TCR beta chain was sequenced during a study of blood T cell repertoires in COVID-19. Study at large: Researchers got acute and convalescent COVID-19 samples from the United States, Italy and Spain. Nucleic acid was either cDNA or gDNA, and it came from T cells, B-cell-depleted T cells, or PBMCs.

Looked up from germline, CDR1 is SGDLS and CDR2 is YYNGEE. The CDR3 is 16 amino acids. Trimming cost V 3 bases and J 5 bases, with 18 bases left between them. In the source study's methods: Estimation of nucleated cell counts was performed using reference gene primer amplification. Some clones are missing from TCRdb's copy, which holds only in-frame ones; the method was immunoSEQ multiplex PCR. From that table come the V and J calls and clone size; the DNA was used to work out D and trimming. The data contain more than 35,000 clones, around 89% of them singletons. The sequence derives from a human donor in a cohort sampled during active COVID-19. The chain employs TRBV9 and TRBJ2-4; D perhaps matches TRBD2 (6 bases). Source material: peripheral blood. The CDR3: CASSEPKGGGENIQYF. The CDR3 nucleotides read TGTGCCAGCAGCGAACCAAAGGGAGGTGGGGAAAACATTCAGTACTTC.